The TCR beta chain described here comes from a study of cytomegalovirus exposure and HLA in healthy donors. General observations from the study: As a later analysis revealed, the rate of TCR association differed by HLA locus, with DRB1 most and HLA-C fewest. The authors later linked a missense DCLRE1C variant to TCR beta V- and J-gene trimming. According to an earlier analysis, most TCR beta V segments yielded productive rearrangements about 87% or about 30% of the time.

A word on this clone: No antigen is known for it.

Germline-derived CDR1 and CDR2 are LNHDA and SQIVND (reference sequence). This CDR3 spans 15 amino acids. The V gene end was trimmed by 2 bases and the J gene end by 6 bases; junction bases not matched to a gene: 4. The primer mix had 60 Vbeta and 13 Jbeta primers. This table comes from immunoSEQ multiplex PCR, and its TCRdb copy is limited to in-frame clones, with some not included. Of fewer than 130,000 clones listed, roughly 70% are singletons. The chain has TRBV19 and TRBJ2-2, with TRBD1 matching 9 bases. This TCR came from a man between 40 and 49 years old in good health and CMV-seropositive. Sequenced sample: PBMCs. The CDR3 sequence: CASSITGQGAGELFF. Here the CDR3 DNA reads TGTGCCAGTAGTATAACGGGACAGGGTGCCGGGGAGCTGTTTTTT.